Listed here is a single T cell receptor beta chain. The data were obtained in a study of T cell changes during pregnancy in multiple sclerosis. Germline V gene sequence: CDR1 GTSNPN, CDR2 SVGIG (reference sequence). The V segment lost 0 bases and the J segment 5 bases; nucleotides outside the gene matches: 5. The CDR3 runs 17 residues. TCRdb's table, derived via immunoSEQ multiplex PCR, lists solely in-frame clones and lacks some. The profile shows over 25,000 clones, approximately 91% of them singletons. This TCR came from a female donor with multiple sclerosis, enrolled in a pregnancy study. The sample here was CD8+ T cells from peripheral blood mononuclear cells, taken before pregnancy. The chain joins TRBV30 to TRBJ2-3; TRBD2 agrees at 16 bases. CDR3 residues: CAWSVGTSGGAEDTQYF. The CDR3 DNA is TGTGCCTGGAGTGTCGGGACTAGCGGGGGGGCCGAAGATACGCAGTATTTT.